This paragraph covers one T cell receptor beta chain sequence. The V segment lost 2 bases and the J segment 6 bases; nucleotides outside the gene matches: 3. CDR3 size: 15 residues. Per the germline V gene, CDR1 is SGHTA and CDR2 is FQGTGA. This sample stems from a study of blood T cell repertoires in COVID-19. Measured with immunoSEQ multiplex PCR; TCRdb has only the in-frame clones, and not every one. The table records approximately 220,000 clones, about 87% of them present only once. The chain employs TRBV7-3 and TRBJ2-1, with 11 bases that match TRBD2. The receptor was isolated from a woman aged 25 to 39 who had recovered from COVID-19. Sequenced material: PBMCs or T cells enriched from blood (not recorded which). The CDR3 DNA sequence: TGTGCCAGCAGCTTAGTAGCGGGGGGGCTCAATGAGCAGTTCTTC. This encodes CASSLVAGGLNEQFF.